The 32 T cell receptor beta chains below come from one sample, sequenced in a study of OX40 agonist ivuxolimab in advanced cancers. Library preparation used the immunoSEQ multiplex PCR assay. Sourced from immuneACCESS, this table was stored by TCRdb with only in-frame sequences that have V and J called. A share of the clones is absent; for the studies checked, an unresolved V gene accounts for under half, and the remainder has no known explanation. For this sample the table gives some 70,000 clones, of which just over 85% were detected only once. The ten largest clones take up more than 2.5% of the sample. The specimen was CD4+ or CD8+ T cells sorted from blood, collected in a trial of the OX40 agonist ivuxolimab. The receptors here all came from an adult with an advanced solid tumor such as melanoma, head and neck, liver or kidney cancer.

The chain carries TRBV28 and TRBJ1-1; possible D gene TRBD1, 5 bases. The CDR3 extends over 16 amino acids. Between the trimmed V and J ends, which lost 3 bases and 2 bases, there was a span of 16 bases. Per the germline V gene, CDR1 is MDHEN and CDR2 is SYDVKM. CDR3 nucleotide sequence: TGTGCCAGCAGTTTGATAGGGGCGGCAGGCAACACTGAAGCTTTCTTT. It encodes CASSLIGAAGNTEAFF.

The genes are TRBV7-6 and TRBJ2-2; the D gene is possibly TRBD2 (5 bases). The CDR3 has 14 amino acids. CDR1 is SGHVS, CDR2 FNYEAQ, per germline. V shed 6 bases and J shed 2 bases, with 10 bases lying between them. The CDR3 here is CASSGLTNTGELFF. The CDR3 coding sequence is TGTGCCAGCAGTGGACTGACTAACACCGGGGAGCTGTTTTTT.

In this sample, this clone turned up once. The rearrangement uses TRBV19 and TRBJ1-4; TRBD1 aligns across 9 bases. The germline V gene has CDR1 LNHDA and CDR2 SQIVND (reference sequence). The V and J ends lost 6 bases and 8 bases, in that order; junction bases with no gene match: 7. The CDR3 covers 14 residues. The CDR3 reads CASSLQGAGEKLFF. As DNA, the CDR3 is TGTGCCAGTAGCCTACAGGGGGCAGGCGAAAAACTGTTTTTT.

V is TRBV7-3 and J is TRBJ2-1; maybe TRBD2 (6 bases). Germline V lookup: CDR1 SGHTA, CDR2 FQGTGA. The V end was cut by 6 bases, the J end by 7 bases, with 13 bases between. CDR3 length: 13 residues. CDR3 DNA: TGTGCCAGCAGTCCCATTGGGGGGAATGAGCAGTTCTTC. Its translation is CASSPIGGNEQFF.

This clone was found once. V gene TRBV7-2 combines with J gene TRBJ1-2, with a possible D match to TRBD1 (6 bases). Trimming took off 1 base at V and 6 bases at J, with 15 bases between the two ends. Germline assignment: CDR1 SGHTA and CDR2 FQGNSA. The CDR3 has 15 residues. The DNA for the CDR3 is TGTGCCAGCAGCTTAGTTGTCGGGACACGGAATGGCTACACCTTC. This sequence encodes CASSLVVGTRNGYTF.

The V call is TRBV30, the J call TRBJ1-1, with 8 bases aligning to TRBD1. Germline CDR1 is GTSNPN and CDR2 is SVGIG (reference sequence). CDR3 length: 12 residues. The V segment lost 4 bases and the J segment 6 bases; nucleotides outside the gene matches: 4. CDR3 amino acids: CAWITGGSEAFF. Written as DNA, the CDR3 is TGTGCCTGGATCACAGGGGGTTCTGAAGCTTTCTTT.

V usage is TRBV9 and J usage is TRBJ2-3; 7 nucleotides align to TRBD1. The CDR3 totals 14 residues. The germline gives CDR1 SGDLS, CDR2 YYNGEE. The ends lost 10 bases at V and 0 bases at J; junction bases unmatched: 8. The CDR3: CAASPGQSTDTQYF. The DNA of the CDR3 is TGTGCCGCCAGCCCGGGACAGAGCACAGATACGCAGTATTTT.

Comments on this clone: One end of the junction does not line up with germline, which may come from a read error. The rearrangement uses TRBV5-1 and TRBJ1-3; no firm D call. This CDR3 has 14 amino acids. Germline CDR1 SGHRS, CDR2 YFSETQ. Here the CDR3 reads CASSLVGSGNTIYF. CDR3 nucleotides: TGTGCCAGCAGCTTGGTGGGCTCTGGAAACACCATATATTTT.

This rearrangement joins TRBV7-9 to TRBJ1-2; D gene ambiguous. Germline CDR1 SEHNR, CDR2 FQNEAQ (reference sequence). CDR3 length: 13 amino acids. Trimming pared 5 bases from V and 3 bases from J, leaving 10 bases between. CDR3 loop: CASSRSIHYGYTF. Written as DNA, the CDR3 is TGTGCCAGCAGCAGGTCTATCCACTATGGCTACACCTTC.

The V call is TRBV6-6, the J call TRBJ2-7; maybe TRBD1 (6 bases). CDR1 and CDR2 from the germline V gene are MNHNY and SVGAGI (reference sequence). Trimming cost V 10 bases and J 2 bases, with 12 bases left between them. The CDR3 has 12 residues. CDR3 residues: CATRTAAYEQYF. The CDR3 region has the DNA TGTGCCACCAGGACAGCCGCCTACGAGCAGTACTTC.

The chain carries TRBV5-4 and TRBJ2-7; D ambiguous. Germline V gene sequence: CDR1 SGHNT, CDR2 YYREEE (reference sequence). The CDR3 sequence is 11 residues long. V shed 2 bases and J shed 2 bases, with 2 bases lying between them. CDR3 sequence (DNA): TGTGCCAGCAGCTTCGCCTACGAGCAGTACTTC. This translates into CASSFAYEQYF.

V and J are TRBV6-5 and TRBJ1-2, with D tentatively TRBD1 (5 bases). The CDR3 consists of 13 residues. V gave up 2 bases and J gave up 8 bases, with 12 bases separating them. Per germline, CDR1 MNHEY and CDR2 SVGAGI. CDR3 coding DNA: TGTGCCAGCAGTTACGCAGGGCGAGGCGGCTACACCTTC. It codes for CASSYAGRGGYTF.

The chain uses TRBV19 and TRBJ2-3; the match to TRBD2 covers 7 bases. This CDR3 contains 16 residues. Germline-derived CDR1 and CDR2 are LNHDA and SQIVND (reference sequence). V shed 6 bases, J shed 2 bases, and the junction held 11 bases outside the gene matches. CDR3 region: CASSTSGRGTTDTQYF. The CDR3 nucleotides are TGTGCCAGTAGCACCTCAGGGCGGGGGACCACAGATACGCAGTATTTT.

The gene calls are TRBV5-8 and TRBJ2-1; D gene ambiguous. The CDR3 runs to 11 residues. Deletions cut 2 bases from V and 6 bases from J, with 3 bases between. The germline V gene has CDR1 SGHTS and CDR2 YDEGEE. The CDR3 sequence: CASSFINEQFF. The CDR3 DNA follows: TGTGCCAGCAGCTTCATCAATGAGCAGTTCTTC.

The rearrangement uses TRBV30 and TRBJ1-2; D remains ambiguous. Trimming shortened V by 1 base and J by 2 bases, and 11 bases separated the two germline ends. The CDR3 extends over 14 amino acids. Looked up from germline, CDR1 is GTSNPN and CDR2 is SVGIG (reference sequence). CDR3 sequence: CAWSELPLNYGYTF. The CDR3 bases are TGTGCCTGGAGTGAACTTCCCTTAAACTATGGCTACACCTTC.

The rearrangement uses TRBV7-2 and TRBJ2-7; 8 nucleotides line up with TRBD1. V lost 6 bases, J lost 5 bases, and 6 bases stayed unmatched. Per the germline V gene, CDR1 is SGHTA and CDR2 is FQGNSA. The CDR3 runs to 13 residues. The chain's CDR3 is CASSPAQGDEQYF. Here the CDR3 DNA reads TGTGCCAGCAGTCCAGCACAGGGGGACGAGCAGTACTTC.

The chain couples TRBV25-1 to TRBJ1-1; D ambiguous. The germline V and J ends were trimmed by 4 bases and 0 bases, with 12 bases remaining between them. The length of the CDR3 is 15 residues. Germline-derived CDR1 and CDR2 are MGHDK and SYGVNS. In nucleotides, the CDR3 is TGTGCCAGCAGTGCAACGGACCGTATGAACACTGAAGCTTTCTTT. The encoded protein is CASSATDRMNTEAFF.

This clone was observed a single time. The chain has TRBV6-1 and TRBJ1-1; D is unresolved. The CDR3 has 13 amino acids. Germline V gene data show CDR1 as MNHNS and CDR2 as SASEGT. Trimming stripped 6 bases from V and 5 bases from J, with 13 bases between. The CDR3 loop reads CASSLTVETEAFF. For the CDR3, the DNA is TGTGCCAGCAGCCTCACGGTTGAAACTGAAGCTTTCTTT.

The chain couples TRBV11-2 to TRBJ2-1, with D possibly TRBD2 on 6 matching bases. With 5 bases removed from V and 9 bases from J, the gap between germline ends came to 17 bases. This CDR3 has 14 residues. Germline V gene sequence: CDR1 SGHAT, CDR2 FQNNGV. CDR3 nucleotide sequence: TGTGCCAGCAGCCAAATTAACGGGGGTGGTGAGCAGTTCTTC. Amino acid sequence: CASSQINGGGEQFF.

The chain couples TRBV19 to TRBJ2-1; D unclear. The CDR3 has 13 residues. The germline V gene has CDR1 LNHDA and CDR2 SQIVND (reference sequence). V was clipped by 4 bases and J by 9 bases, with 13 bases between them. CDR3 DNA: TGTGCCAGTAGTACCCTCTCAAGACCTGAGCAGTTCTTC. Its translation: CASSTLSRPEQFF.

The CDR3 spells CASSRGTGVDEQYF. The CDR3 DNA follows: TGCGCCAGCAGTCGCGGGACAGGGGTTGACGAGCAGTACTTC. This chain connects TRBV5-1 to TRBJ2-7; 10 bases match TRBD1. CDR3 length: 14 amino acids. Germline V gives CDR1 SGHRS, CDR2 YFSETQ. Unmatched junction bases numbered 7, after V lost 5 bases and J lost 5 bases.

The genes are TRBV11-3 and TRBJ2-3; 8 bases are shared with TRBD1. The CDR3 is 13 residues long. Germline values: CDR1 SGHNT, CDR2 YENEEA. V lost 5 bases, J lost 7 bases, and 5 bases stayed unmatched. This CDR3 is CASSKQGGNTQYF. CDR3 DNA sequence: TGTGCCAGCAGCAAACAGGGGGGAAATACGCAGTATTTT.

The gene calls are TRBV27 and TRBJ2-2, with TRBD2 as a possible D gene (5 bases). CDR3 length equals 15 residues. V lost 8 bases to trimming and J lost 7 bases, with 20 bases between them. Germline V gives CDR1 MNHEY, CDR2 SMNVEV (reference sequence). CDR3 in DNA: TGTGCCAGCGGTCTTCGATCTATTGCGGGCGGGGAGCTGTTTTTT. It specifies CASGLRSIAGGELFF.

The chain recombines TRBV28 with TRBJ1-1; D call uncertain. Trimming shortened V by 5 bases and J by 1 base, and 11 bases separated the two germline ends. This CDR3 comprises 14 residues. Germline loops: CDR1 MDHEN, CDR2 SYDVKM. This CDR3 reads CASSPPRRNTEAFF. CDR3 bases: TGTGCCAGCAGTCCCCCGAGGAGGAACACTGAAGCTTTCTTT.

The V gene is TRBV9, the J gene TRBJ2-3; tentatively, D is TRBD1 or TRBD2 (5 bases each). V was clipped by 2 bases and J by 1 base, with 11 bases between them. This CDR3 has 15 residues. Germline CDR1 SGDLS, CDR2 YYNGEE. The CDR3 loop is CASSVQGVGTDTQYF. CDR3 bases: TGTGCCAGCAGCGTCCAGGGAGTGGGCACAGATACGCAGTATTTT.

The V gene is TRBV4-1, the J gene TRBJ2-4; 13 bases match TRBD2. The germline V gene has CDR1 MGHRA and CDR2 YSYEKL. The V segment lost 3 bases and the J segment 0 bases; nucleotides outside the gene matches: 8. This CDR3 is built from 19 residues. The CDR3: CASSHALAGGPLAKNIQYF. In DNA, the CDR3 is TGCGCCAGCAGCCATGCACTAGCGGGGGGGCCTCTAGCCAAAAACATTCAGTACTTC.

The J gene is TRBJ1-2, the V gene TRBV10-3; no clear D gene. The germline V gene encodes CDR1 ENHRY and CDR2 SYGVKD. Trimming shortened V by 4 bases and J by 3 bases, and 12 bases separated the two germline ends. The CDR3 totals 14 residues. CDR3 protein: CAISVGTDHYGYTF. The CDR3 coding sequence is TGTGCCATCAGTGTTGGCACAGACCACTATGGCTACACCTTC.

The chain combines TRBV5-4 with TRBJ1-1; 11 nucleotides line up with TRBD1. Trimming at V came to 6 bases and at J to 4 bases, leaving 11 bases not matched to a gene. The CDR3 has 16 residues. CDR1 is SGHNT, CDR2 YYREEE, per germline (reference sequence). The CDR3 sequence is CASTGPVGTGGTEAFF. The CDR3 DNA reads as TGTGCCAGCACCGGGCCCGTTGGGACAGGGGGCACTGAAGCTTTCTTT.

V is TRBV28 and J is TRBJ1-6; perhaps TRBD1 as D (6 bases). Trimming pared 7 bases from V and 7 bases from J, leaving 14 bases between. The CDR3 is 14 residues long. Germline-derived CDR1 and CDR2 are MDHEN and SYDVKM. The CDR3 DNA is TGTGCCAGCATGCGTGGGGGGCTCAATTCACCCCTCCACTTT. Translation gives CASMRGGLNSPLHF.

This clone was observed a single time. The V and J genes are TRBV2 and TRBJ2-7; D is uncertain. Germline values: CDR1 SNHLY, CDR2 FYNNEI. This CDR3 has 11 residues. V dropped 3 bases and J dropped 2 bases, with 2 bases sitting between them. The CDR3 DNA sequence: TGTGCCAGCAGTGAGGCCTACGAGCAGTACTTC. Amino acids: CASSEAYEQYF.

The chain carries TRBV27 and TRBJ2-3; a weak D match, TRBD1 (6 bases). Germline CDR1 and CDR2: MNHEY and SMNVEV (reference sequence). CDR3 length: 16 residues. Trimming removed 3 bases from V and 6 bases from J, with 19 bases in between. The CDR3: CASSFRSGRGEDTQYF. The CDR3 nucleotides are TGTGCCAGCAGTTTTCGCAGCGGCAGGGGAGAGGATACGCAGTATTTT.

The rearrangement links TRBV11-2 to TRBJ2-4, with D possibly matching TRBD2 (5 bases). This CDR3 has 15 amino acids. Trimming shortened V by 4 bases and J by 9 bases, and 19 bases separated the two germline ends. Germline CDR1 is SGHAT and CDR2 is FQNNGV. This CDR3 is CASSSNSVGRGIQYF. Here the CDR3 DNA reads TGTGCCAGCAGCTCTAATTCGGTGGGTCGGGGCATTCAGTACTTC.